The 27 T cell receptor beta chains presented below share a single source sample, sequenced in a study of cytomegalovirus exposure and HLA in healthy donors. 60 Vbeta and 13 Jbeta primers were used in PCR. The assay was immunoSEQ multiplex PCR, and TCRdb's table has in-frame clones only and misses some. The repertoire consists of over 100,000 clones, with roughly three quarters occurring once and the leading ten covering 1.5% to 2%. The sequenced sample was PBMCs. Receptor source: a woman in her thirties or forties in good health and CMV-seronegative.

This clone occurred a few times. This rearrangement joins TRBV29-1 to TRBJ1-1; TRBD1 matches 9 bases. With 6 bases clipped from V and 6 bases from J, the junction kept 8 bases outside the gene matches. The CDR3 is 13 amino acids. In germline, CDR1 is SQVTM, CDR2 ANQGSEA. CDR3 DNA: TGCAGCGTGCAACAGGGGGCAAGTGCTGAAGCTTTCTTT. This gives the protein CSVQQGASAEAFF.

The genes are TRBV6-1 and TRBJ1-1; 7 bases are a match to TRBD1. In germline, CDR1 is MNHNS, CDR2 SASEGT. There are 14 residues in the CDR3. V was clipped by 8 bases and J by 5 bases; unmatched bases: 11. CDR3 loop: CASGKGAVKTEAFF. The CDR3 nucleotides are TGTGCCAGCGGAAAGGGGGCAGTTAAAACTGAAGCTTTCTTT.

The chain uses TRBV2 and TRBJ2-7; TRBD1 matches 7 bases. CDR3 length: 13 amino acids. Germline CDR1 SNHLY, CDR2 FYNNEI. The J segment lost 6 bases and the V segment lost 4 bases, leaving 6 bases of the junction unmatched. CDR3 region: CASSGRPGGEQYF. The CDR3 DNA follows: TGTGCCAGCAGTGGGCGACCAGGGGGCGAGCAGTACTTC.

The chain recombines TRBV9 with TRBJ2-7; weak D call: TRBD2 (5 bases). Germline values: CDR1 SGDLS, CDR2 YYNGEE. V was shortened by 4 bases and J by 4 bases, with 18 bases between the two germline ends. The CDR3 runs to 15 residues. This CDR3 reads CASSPQAELRYEQYF. CDR3 bases: TGTGCCAGCAGCCCTCAAGCGGAACTCAGATACGAGCAGTACTTC.

The V call is TRBV5-1, the J call TRBJ2-3; D not certain. Germline V gene data show CDR1 as SGHRS and CDR2 as YFSETQ. Deletions cut 4 bases from V and 4 bases from J, with 7 bases between. There are 12 residues in the CDR3. The CDR3 DNA reads as TGCGCCAGCAGCCCGACTTCAGATACGCAGTATTTT. As protein: CASSPTSDTQYF.

The gene calls are TRBV28 and TRBJ1-5, with 10 positions matching TRBD1. Germline V lookup: CDR1 MDHEN, CDR2 SYDVKM. J lost 6 bases, V lost 8 bases, and 13 bases had no gene match. The CDR3 covers 16 residues. CDR3: CASRDPGTGVVQPQHF. The CDR3 coding sequence is TGTGCCAGCCGTGACCCCGGGACAGGGGTCGTTCAGCCCCAGCATTTT.

This chain links TRBV5-1 with TRBJ2-7; D might be TRBD2 (5 bases). Trimming stripped 0 bases from V and 2 bases from J, with 15 bases between. CDR1 SGHRS and CDR2 YFSETQ come from the germline V gene. This CDR3 has 16 amino acids. CDR3 bases: TGCGCCAGCAGCTTGGCGAGGGCAGTGAATACCTACGAGCAGTACTTC. It specifies CASSLARAVNTYEQYF.

The chain employs TRBV7-3 and TRBJ2-1, with 9 bases aligning to TRBD2. Trimming cost V 5 bases and J 4 bases; bases outside gene matches: 12. The germline V gene encodes CDR1 SGHTA and CDR2 FQGTGA. CDR3 length: 17 amino acids. CDR3 residues: CASSPKIAGVGYNEQFF. As DNA, the CDR3 is TGTGCCAGCAGCCCCAAAATAGCGGGAGTAGGGTACAATGAGCAGTTCTTC.

V is TRBV6-6 and J is TRBJ2-1; TRBD2 agrees at 7 bases. V trimming: 6 bases; J trimming: 8 bases; junction bases outside the gene matches: 1. This CDR3 spans 11 amino acids. Germline V gene data show CDR1 as MNHNY and CDR2 as SVGAGI (reference sequence). The CDR3, as DNA: TGTGCCAGCAGGGGGGGGGATGAGCAGTTCTTC. This codes for CASRGGDEQFF.

The chain uses TRBV7-2 and TRBJ2-7; possibly TRBD2 for D (5 bases). The CDR3 runs 14 residues. CDR1 SGHTA and CDR2 FQGNSA come from the germline V gene. Trimming removed 1 base from V and 2 bases from J, with 9 bases in between. The CDR3 DNA reads TGTGCCAGCAGCTTAGTAACTAGGGCCTACGAGCAGTACTTC. Its protein product is CASSLVTRAYEQYF.

For the CDR3, the DNA is TGTGCCAGCAGTTTTAGCTACGAGCAGTACTTC. Translating it yields CASSFSYEQYF. This sequence joins TRBV6-5 and TRBJ2-7; D gene unclear. Per the germline V gene, CDR1 is MNHEY and CDR2 is SVGAGI. This CDR3 is built from 11 residues. V lost 4 bases to trimming and J lost 3 bases, with 4 bases between them.

The V and J genes are TRBV6-1 and TRBJ2-7; TRBD1 matches 8 bases. Germline V gives CDR1 MNHNS, CDR2 SASEGT. CDR3 size: 15 residues. With V trimmed by 6 bases and J by 3 bases, 10 bases remained unmatched. DNA for the CDR3: TGTGCCAGCAGGGACAGGGTTGGGGCAAGCTACGAGCAGTACTTC. Translation: CASRDRVGASYEQYF.

The genes are TRBV19 and TRBJ1-2; 7 nucleotides line up with TRBD1. The CDR3 consists of 16 residues. Germline CDR1 and CDR2: LNHDA and SQIVND (reference sequence). J lost 0 bases, V lost 2 bases, and 6 bases had no gene match. The CDR3 sequence: CASSISRDSPNYGYTF. The CDR3 DNA sequence: TGTGCCAGTAGTATAAGCCGGGACAGCCCTAACTATGGCTACACCTTC.

V gene TRBV19 combines with J gene TRBJ2-1, with 8 bases aligning to TRBD2. The CDR3 consists of 14 residues. The germline gives CDR1 LNHDA, CDR2 SQIVND (reference sequence). With 9 bases clipped from V and 6 bases from J, the junction kept 10 bases outside the gene matches. The CDR3, as DNA: TGTGCCAGCCCCCTGAGCGGGAGAGGCAATGAGCAGTTCTTC. This gives the protein CASPLSGRGNEQFF.

Only one count was recorded for this clone. J is TRBJ2-1 and V is TRBV9, with 10 positions matching TRBD2. The ends lost 4 bases at V and 2 bases at J; junction bases unmatched: 6. CDR1 is SGDLS and CDR2 is YYNGEE in the germline V gene. The CDR3 extends over 16 amino acids. CDR3 nucleotides: TGTGCCAGCAGCCCTCTGGGGACTAGCGCCTACAATGAGCAGTTCTTC. Translation gives CASSPLGTSAYNEQFF.

The chain's CDR3 is CASSYLQGGTQYF. The CDR3 DNA is TGTGCCAGCAGTTATCTTCAGGGGGGTACGCAGTATTTT. The V gene is TRBV27, the J gene TRBJ2-3; the D gene is possibly TRBD1 (7 bases). The CDR3 spans 13 residues. Trimming took 4 bases from V and 8 from J, leaving 13 bases between them. Germline V gene lookup returns CDR1 MNHEY and CDR2 SMNVEV (reference sequence).

The chain is built from TRBV15 and TRBJ1-3; D is uncertain. From germline, CDR1 is LNHNV and CDR2 YYDKDF (reference sequence). CDR3 length: 12 residues. Trimming cost V 5 bases and J 4 bases, with 6 bases left between them. The CDR3 here is CATSERGNTIYF. CDR3 sequence (DNA): TGTGCCACCAGCGAGCGCGGAAACACCATATATTTT.

This rearrangement joins TRBV11-3 to TRBJ2-2; possibly TRBD2 for D (5 bases). Per germline, CDR1 SGHNT and CDR2 YENEEA. Trimming stripped 5 bases from V and 1 base from J, with 8 bases between. The CDR3 has 14 residues. For the CDR3, the DNA is TGTGCCAGCAGCCTTCGGGGGAACACCGGGGAGCTGTTTTTT. Translating it yields CASSLRGNTGELFF.

This chain uses TRBV4-3 with TRBJ2-5, with TRBD1 matching 8 bases. The assigned J gene may be wrong: the sequence end matches TRBJ2-7 better. Per the germline V gene, CDR1 is LGHNA and CDR2 is YSLEER. CDR3 length: 14 amino acids. CDR3 sequence: CASSQTGGSYEQYF. Written as DNA, the CDR3 is TGCGCCAGCAGCCAAACAGGGGGTTCCTACGAGCAGTACTTC.

The chain joins TRBV5-4 to TRBJ2-1, with 12 nucleotides matching TRBD2. V shed 5 bases, J shed 12 bases, and the junction held 18 bases outside the gene matches. Germline V gene data show CDR1 as SGHNT and CDR2 as YYREEE (reference sequence). The CDR3 is 17 amino acids. The CDR3 loop reads CASRFGGGLAGPEGQFF. Written as DNA, the CDR3 is TGTGCCAGCAGATTTGGGGGCGGACTAGCGGGACCAGAGGGGCAGTTCTTC.

The chain links TRBV5-6 to TRBJ1-1, with TRBD1 matching 11 bases. The trim removed 1 base at V and 3 bases at J, leaving 5 bases unmatched. The CDR3 contains 16 residues. CDR1 is SGHDT, CDR2 YYEEEE, per germline. The CDR3: CASSLFSGQGDTEAFF. CDR3 nucleotides: TGTGCCAGCAGCTTGTTTTCGGGACAGGGGGACACTGAAGCTTTCTTT. Looking up the rest from reference TRBV5-6 and TRBJ1-1 gives the full variable domain: DAGVTQSPTHLIKTRGQQVTLRCSPKSGHDTVSWYQQALGQGPQFIFQYYEEEERQRGNFPDRFSGHQFPNYSSELNVNALLLGDSALYLCASSLFSGQGDTEAFFGQGTRLTVV.

This clone has more than one count but fewer than ten. V gene TRBV6-5 combines with J gene TRBJ2-2; D is ambiguous. Trimming took 4 bases from V and 0 from J, leaving 9 bases between them. The CDR3 covers 15 residues. CDR1 is MNHEY, CDR2 SVGAGI, per germline. The CDR3 region is CASSLWAANTGELFF. The CDR3 bases are TGTGCCAGCAGTTTATGGGCTGCGAACACCGGGGAGCTGTTTTTT.

This clone has only a few counts. Here the CDR3 reads CATSRVLGYRTGNEQYF. As DNA, the CDR3 is TGTGCCACCAGCAGAGTTTTGGGGTACCGTACGGGAAACGAGCAGTACTTC. V gene TRBV15 combines with J gene TRBJ2-7; D is perhaps TRBD2 (5 bases). Looked up from germline, CDR1 is LNHNV and CDR2 is YYDKDF (reference sequence). The CDR3 extends over 17 amino acids. V was cut by 1 base and J by 5 bases, with 21 bases left in between. Filled out from reference TRBV15 and TRBJ2-7, the complete variable domain reads DAMVIQNPRYQVTQFGKPVTLSCSQTLNHNVMYWYQQKSSQAPKLLFHYYDKDFNNEADTPDNFQSRRPNTSFCFLDIRSPGLGDTAMYLCATSRVLGYRTGNEQYFGPGTRLTVT.

This chain uses TRBV28 with TRBJ2-1; TRBD2 aligns across 11 bases. The CDR3 spans 21 residues. With V trimmed by 4 bases and J by 0 bases, 17 bases remained unmatched. CDR1 and CDR2 from the germline V gene are MDHEN and SYDVKM. CDR3 residues: CASSSAGLTPTSGSSYNEQFF. The CDR3 DNA is TGTGCCAGCAGTTCCGCCGGGTTGACCCCAACTAGCGGGAGCTCCTACAATGAGCAGTTCTTC.

This chain joins TRBV29-1 and TRBJ1-1, with a weak D call TRBD1 (6 bases). V shed 4 bases and J shed 4 bases, with 13 bases lying between them. CDR1 and CDR2 (germline): SQVTM, ANQGSEA. There are 13 residues in the CDR3. As DNA, the CDR3 is TGCAGCGTTGCCTACAGGGTAGGCACTGAAGCTTTCTTT. As protein: CSVAYRVGTEAFF.

This clone occurred once. This chain joins TRBV7-9 and TRBJ1-1, with 8 bases lining up with TRBD1. V shed 5 bases and J 4 bases; nucleotides not matched to a gene: 6. The germline V gene has CDR1 SEHNR and CDR2 FQNEAQ (reference sequence). CDR3 length: 14 amino acids. This chain's CDR3 is CASSLRTGTTEAFF. CDR3 nucleotides: TGTGCCAGCAGCCTTCGGACAGGGACCACTGAAGCTTTCTTT.

This clone came up a few times. The V call is TRBV4-3, the J call TRBJ2-1; the D gene is possibly TRBD2 (6 bases). V was cut by 0 bases and J by 2 bases, with 17 bases left in between. Germline V gene sequence: CDR1 LGHNA, CDR2 YSLEER. This CDR3 has 18 amino acids. Here the CDR3 DNA reads TGCGCCAGCAGCCAAGACCTATTGGTGCGGGGTCCCTACAATGAGCAGTTCTTC. Its protein is CASSQDLLVRGPYNEQFF.